The 9 T cell receptor beta chains below come from one sample, sequenced in a study of blood T cell repertoires in COVID-19. TCRdb keeps only in-frame clones here, not all; method: immunoSEQ multiplex PCR. The data contain under 450,000 clones, around 86% of them singletons. Sequenced: PBMCs or T cells enriched from blood (not recorded which). The receptors derive from a woman in her forties or fifties who had recovered from COVID-19.

A single count supports this clone. The rearrangement links TRBV5-4 to TRBJ2-7; D may be TRBD2 (6 bases). Trimming stripped 4 bases from V and 0 bases from J, with 20 bases between. Germline CDR1 is SGHNT and CDR2 is YYREEE (reference sequence). The CDR3 length is 17 residues. The CDR3 region has the DNA TGTGCCAGCAGCGCCCGATTGGGGGGACTCCTCTCCTACGAGCAGTACTTC. Its translation is CASSARLGGLLSYEQYF.

The chain couples TRBV6-5 to TRBJ1-4; 7 bases agree with TRBD1. The germline V gene encodes CDR1 MNHEY and CDR2 SVGAGI. V lost 8 bases to trimming and J lost 0 bases; unmatched junction nucleotides: 6. This CDR3 contains 15 residues. DNA for the CDR3: TGTGCCAGCCGACAGGGTTCGCCAACTAATGAAAAACTGTTTTTT. This codes for CASRQGSPTNEKLFF.

This clone was detected only once. This chain links TRBV3-1 (or the pseudogene TRBV3-2) with TRBJ2-5; D unclear. Germline CDR1 reads LGHDT; CDR2 reads YNNKEL (reference sequence). Trimming left V 1 base short and J 5 bases short, with 8 bases between. CDR3 length equals 13 residues. The CDR3 bases are TGTGCCAGCAGCCAAGGATACGGGGAGACCCAGTACTTC. This gives the protein CASSQGYGETQYF.

This chain connects TRBV6-2 or TRBV6-3 to TRBJ1-1; tentative D call: TRBD1 (5 bases). The germline V and J ends were trimmed by 2 bases and 4 bases, with 14 bases remaining between them. This CDR3 has 15 amino acids. CDR1 and CDR2 (germline): MNHEY, SVGEGT. The CDR3 nucleotides read TGTGCCAGCAGTTACAGCCGGGGGGTCGCCACTGAAGCTTTCTTT. Amino acids: CASSYSRGVATEAFF.

The chain combines TRBV3-1 (or the pseudogene TRBV3-2) with TRBJ1-1; 7 bases map to TRBD1. The CDR3 sequence is 15 residues long. From germline, CDR1 is LGHDT and CDR2 YNNKEL (reference sequence). Unmatched junction bases numbered 8, after V lost 1 base and J lost 6 bases. CDR3 in DNA: TGTGCCAGCAGCCAAGGAGACAGGGCACGCGCTGAAGCTTTCTTT. Translating gives CASSQGDRARAEAFF.

The CDR3, as DNA: TGTGCCAGCAGCCCTAGCGCTAGCTTCAACAATGAGCAGTTCTTC. Protein sequence: CASSPSASFNNEQFF. The chain carries TRBV3-1 (or the pseudogene TRBV3-2) and TRBJ2-1, with a weak D call TRBD2 (6 bases). Germline assignment: CDR1 LGHDT and CDR2 YNNKEL (reference sequence). The V gene lost 4 bases and the J gene lost 5 bases, with 15 bases spanning the gap. The CDR3 is made up of 15 amino acids.

The rearrangement uses TRBV18 and TRBJ2-2, with 9 bases fitting TRBD1. The CDR3 runs 16 residues. V shed 3 bases, J shed 3 bases, and the junction held 5 bases outside the gene matches. Germline V gene sequence: CDR1 KGHSH, CDR2 LQKENI. CDR3 DNA sequence: TGTGCCAGCTCACCTCGTGGACAGGGGCACACCGGGGAGCTGTTTTTT. As protein: CASSPRGQGHTGELFF. The whole variable domain, filled in from reference TRBV18 and TRBJ2-2, reads NAGVMQNPRHLVRRRGQEARLRCSPMKGHSHVYWYRQLPEEGLKFMVYLQKENIIDESGMPKERFSAEFPKEGPSILRIQQVVRGDSAAYFCASSPRGQGHTGELFFGEGSRLTVL.

Written as DNA, the CDR3 is TGCGCCAGCAGCCAAAATGCCGGGACAGGCGATTTGAACACCGGGGAGCTGTTTTTT. Translated, it gives CASSQNAGTGDLNTGELFF. The chain recombines TRBV4-3 with TRBJ2-2; 8 nucleotides line up with TRBD1. Germline loops: CDR1 LGHNA, CDR2 YSLEER. The J segment lost 1 base and the V segment lost 2 bases, leaving 12 bases of the junction unmatched. CDR3 length: 19 residues.

The chain carries TRBV28 and TRBJ1-1, with TRBD1 as a possible D gene (6 bases). Germline CDR1 and CDR2: MDHEN and SYDVKM. The length of the CDR3 is 15 residues. Trimming took 2 bases from V and 5 from J, leaving 15 bases between them. CDR3 region: CASSLIGRGRTEAFF. DNA for the CDR3: TGTGCCAGCAGTTTAATCGGCAGGGGAAGAACTGAAGCTTTCTTT.